This T cell receptor beta chain was sequenced in a study of T cell changes during pregnancy in multiple sclerosis. This CDR3 region has 14 residues. Germline V CDR1 and CDR2: SGHDN, FVKESK. The V segment lost 3 bases and the J segment 5 bases; nucleotides outside the gene matches: 1. The data were produced by immunoSEQ multiplex PCR, yet TCRdb's version contains in-frame clones alone and is incomplete. The data show 25,000 to 40,000 clones, with approximately 90% seen just once and about 7.5% held by the top ten. The source is a female donor with multiple sclerosis, enrolled in a pregnancy study. The sequenced sample was CD8+ T cells from peripheral blood mononuclear cells, obtained before pregnancy. The rearrangement links TRBV14 to TRBJ2-2; 9 nucleotides line up with TRBD1. CDR3 nucleotide sequence: TGTGCCAGCAGCCAGACAGGGGGGACCGGGGAGCTGTTTTTT. Its translation: CASSQTGGTGELFF. Drawing the rest from reference TRBV14 and TRBJ2-2, the complete variable domain is EAGVTQFPSHSVIEKGQTVTLRCDPISGHDNLYWYRRVMGKEIKFLLHFVKESKQDESGMPNNRFLAERTGGTYSTLKVQPAELEDSGVYFCASSQTGGTGELFFGEGSRLTVL.